This T cell receptor beta chain was identified during a study of T cell responses to AZD1222 COVID-19 vaccine. Germline CDR1 reads MNHNS; CDR2 reads SASEGT. The CDR3 has 14 residues. Trimming took off 2 bases at V and 3 bases at J, with 8 bases between the two ends. General observations from the study: The donors showed a predominance of white British ancestry and of females, with possible underestimation of clonal diversity. Two doses of AZD1222 preceded a rise in Spike-specific TCR breadth and depth. At study baseline, merely several AZD1222 recipients were seropositive.

The data were produced by immunoSEQ multiplex PCR, yet TCRdb's version contains in-frame clones alone and is incomplete. The sample records 98,000 or so clones, 88% being singletons. As concerns this clone: As yet, its antigen is unknown.

V gene TRBV6-1 combines with J gene TRBJ1-5; D ambiguous. This sequence was found in an adult in good health. The sample consisted of peripheral blood, taken on day 0 of AZD1222 vaccination. The CDR3 protein is CASSEWYDNQPQHF. As DNA, the CDR3 is TGTGCCAGCAGTGAATGGTACGACAATCAGCCCCAGCATTTT.